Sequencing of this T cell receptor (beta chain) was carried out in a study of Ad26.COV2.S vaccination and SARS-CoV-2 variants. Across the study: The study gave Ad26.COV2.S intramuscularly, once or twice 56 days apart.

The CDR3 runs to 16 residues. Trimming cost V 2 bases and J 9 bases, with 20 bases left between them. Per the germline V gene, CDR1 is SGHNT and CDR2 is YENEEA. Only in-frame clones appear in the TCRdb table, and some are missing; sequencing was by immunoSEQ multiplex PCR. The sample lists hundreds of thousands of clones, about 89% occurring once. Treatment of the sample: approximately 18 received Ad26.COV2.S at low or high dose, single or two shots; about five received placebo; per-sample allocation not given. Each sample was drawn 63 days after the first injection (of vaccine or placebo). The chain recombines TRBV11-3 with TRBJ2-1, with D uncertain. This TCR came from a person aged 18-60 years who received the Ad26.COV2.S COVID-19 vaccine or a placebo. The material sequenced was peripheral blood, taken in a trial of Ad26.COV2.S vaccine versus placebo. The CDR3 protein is CASSLPGREVDGEQFF. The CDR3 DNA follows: TGTGCCAGCAGCTTACCGGGTAGAGAAGTCGACGGTGAGCAGTTCTTC.